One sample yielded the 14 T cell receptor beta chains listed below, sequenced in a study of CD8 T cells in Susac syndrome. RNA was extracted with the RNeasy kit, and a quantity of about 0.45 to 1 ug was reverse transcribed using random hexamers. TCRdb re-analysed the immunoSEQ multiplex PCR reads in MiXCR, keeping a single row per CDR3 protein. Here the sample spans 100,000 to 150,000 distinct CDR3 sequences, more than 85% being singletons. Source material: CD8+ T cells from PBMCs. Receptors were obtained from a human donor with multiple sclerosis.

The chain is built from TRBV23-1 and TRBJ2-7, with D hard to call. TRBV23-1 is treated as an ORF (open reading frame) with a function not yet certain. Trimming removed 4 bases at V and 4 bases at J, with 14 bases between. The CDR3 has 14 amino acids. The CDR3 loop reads CASSRIIYAYEQYV. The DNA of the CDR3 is TGCGCCAGCAGTCGTATCATTTACGCTTACGAGCAGTACGTC.

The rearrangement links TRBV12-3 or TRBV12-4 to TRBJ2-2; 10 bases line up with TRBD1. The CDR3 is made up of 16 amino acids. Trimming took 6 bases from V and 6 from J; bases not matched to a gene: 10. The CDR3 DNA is TGTGCCAGCAGGCCGGGACAGGGGTCACCCCCCGGGGAGCTGTTTTTT. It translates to CASRPGQGSPPGELFF.

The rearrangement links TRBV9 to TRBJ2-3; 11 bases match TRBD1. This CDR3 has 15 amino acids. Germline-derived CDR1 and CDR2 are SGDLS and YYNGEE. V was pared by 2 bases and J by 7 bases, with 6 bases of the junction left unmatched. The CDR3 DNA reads TGTGCCAGCAGCGTCGGGGGGACAGGGGGATATACGCAGTATTTT. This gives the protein CASSVGGTGGYTQYF.

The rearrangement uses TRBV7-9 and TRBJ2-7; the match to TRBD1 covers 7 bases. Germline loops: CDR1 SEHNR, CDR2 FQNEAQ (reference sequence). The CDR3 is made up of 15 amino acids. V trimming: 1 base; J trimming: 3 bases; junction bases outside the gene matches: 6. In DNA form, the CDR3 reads TGTGCCAGCAGCTTAGATGGCAGGGGGTTCTACGAGCAGTACGTC. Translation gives CASSLDGRGFYEQYV.

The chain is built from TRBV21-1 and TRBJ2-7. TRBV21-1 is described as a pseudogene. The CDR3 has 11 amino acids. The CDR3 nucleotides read TGTGCCAGCAGCCTAAAATACGAGCAGTACGTC. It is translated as CASSLKYEQYV.

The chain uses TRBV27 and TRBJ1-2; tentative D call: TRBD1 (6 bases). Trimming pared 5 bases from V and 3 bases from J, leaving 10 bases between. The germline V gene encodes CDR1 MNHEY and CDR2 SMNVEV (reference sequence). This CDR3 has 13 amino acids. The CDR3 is CASSQTGYYGYTF. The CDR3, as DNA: TGTGCCAGCAGTCAGACAGGATACTATGGCTACACCTTC.

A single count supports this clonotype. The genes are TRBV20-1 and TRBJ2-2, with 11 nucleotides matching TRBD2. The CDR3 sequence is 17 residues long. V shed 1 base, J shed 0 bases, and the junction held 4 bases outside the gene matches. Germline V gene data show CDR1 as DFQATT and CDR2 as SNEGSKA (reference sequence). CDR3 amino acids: CSARGLAGGSNTGELFF. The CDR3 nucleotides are TGCAGTGCTAGAGGTCTAGCGGGGGGCTCGAACACCGGGGAGCTGTTTTTT.

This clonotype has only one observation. The CDR3: CSVEDTGGTLIPYEQYF. The CDR3 DNA reads TGCAGCGTTGAAGATACCGGGGGGACACTCATCCCCTACGAGCAGTACTTC. This chain joins TRBV29-1 and TRBJ2-7; D perhaps matches TRBD2 (7 bases). CDR1 SQVTM and CDR2 ANQGSEA come from the germline V gene. CDR3 length equals 17 residues. Trimming removed 0 bases from V and 2 bases from J, with 20 bases in between.

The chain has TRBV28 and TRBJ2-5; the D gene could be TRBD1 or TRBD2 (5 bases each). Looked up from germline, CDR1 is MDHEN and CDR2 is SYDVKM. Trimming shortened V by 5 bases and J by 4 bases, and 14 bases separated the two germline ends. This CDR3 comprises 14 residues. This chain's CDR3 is CASSGRDGGETQYF. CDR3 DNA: TGTGCCAGCAGTGGCAGGGACGGAGGAGAGACCCAGTACTTC.

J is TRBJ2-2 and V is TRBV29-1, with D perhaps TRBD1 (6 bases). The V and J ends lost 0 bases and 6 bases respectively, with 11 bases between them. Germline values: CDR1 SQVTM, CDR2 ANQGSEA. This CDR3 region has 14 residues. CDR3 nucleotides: TGCAGCGTTGAAGATCGGGCAGGGGCCGGGGAGCTGTTTTTT. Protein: CSVEDRAGAGELFF.

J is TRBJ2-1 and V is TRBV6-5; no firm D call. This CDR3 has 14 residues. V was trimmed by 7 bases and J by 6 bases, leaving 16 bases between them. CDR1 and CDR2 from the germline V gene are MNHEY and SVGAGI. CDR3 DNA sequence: TGTGCCAGCACCACCGTAAGGGAAATCAATGAGCAGTTCTTC. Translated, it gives CASTTVREINEQFF.

As DNA, the CDR3 is TGCAGCGTTGAGCGGGAGGGGCGATTCGAGACCCAGTACTTC. It is translated as CSVEREGRFETQYF. This sequence joins TRBV29-1 and TRBJ2-5, with TRBD2 matching over 9 bases. The germline CDR1 and CDR2 sequences are SQVTM and ANQGSEA. The CDR3 length is 14 residues. V lost 3 bases and J lost 5; bases outside the gene matches: 7.

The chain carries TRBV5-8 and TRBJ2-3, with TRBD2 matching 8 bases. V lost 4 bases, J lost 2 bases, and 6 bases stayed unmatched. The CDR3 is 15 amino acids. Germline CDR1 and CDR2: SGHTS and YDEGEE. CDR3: CASSAGLADTDTQYF. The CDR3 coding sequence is TGTGCCAGCAGCGCCGGACTAGCCGACACAGATACGCAGTATTTT.

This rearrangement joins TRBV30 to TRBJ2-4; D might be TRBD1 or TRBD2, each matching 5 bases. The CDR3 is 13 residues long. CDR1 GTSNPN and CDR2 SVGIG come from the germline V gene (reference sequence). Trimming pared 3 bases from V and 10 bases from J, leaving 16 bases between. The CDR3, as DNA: TGTGCCTGGAGCCCTACGGGGCCTCAAATTCAGTACTTC. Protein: CAWSPTGPQIQYF. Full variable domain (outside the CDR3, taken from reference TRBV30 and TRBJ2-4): SQTIHQWPATLVQPVGSPLSLECTVEGTSNPNLYWYRQAAGRGLQLLFYSVGIGQISSEVPQNLSASRPQDRQFILSSKKLLLSDSGFYLCAWSPTGPQIQYFGAGTRLSVL.